A single sample is the source of the 9 T cell receptor beta chains below, sequenced in a study of cytomegalovirus exposure and HLA in healthy donors (dated by TCRdb to 2017 to 2019). The protocol used for the library was the immunoSEQ multiplex PCR assay. A mixture of 60 forward primers for TCR Vbeta segments and 13 reverse primers for TCR Jbeta segments was used in the multiplex PCR. The immuneACCESS repertoire file appears here via TCRdb, limited to in-frame rearrangements. These files lack a portion of the clones; in checked studies, under half of the deficit traces to unresolved V genes, and the cause of the others is not known. This sample has around 140,000 clones in its table, and about 61% of those were observed once. Jointly, the top ten make up over 1.5% of the sample. Material: PBMCs. These receptors were taken from a male donor in good health and CMV-seronegative.

This sequence joins TRBV28 and TRBJ2-7; tentative D call: TRBD2 (5 bases). This CDR3 has 13 amino acids. Germline lookup yields CDR1 MDHEN and CDR2 SYDVKM. V lost 4 bases, J lost 0 bases, and 7 bases lay in between. The CDR3 region is CASSYGGSYEQYF. For the CDR3, the DNA is TGTGCCAGCAGTTACGGAGGCTCCTACGAGCAGTACTTC. Using reference TRBV28 and TRBJ2-7 for the parts outside the CDR3, the full variable domain is DVKVTQSSRYLVKRTGEKVFLECVQDMDHENMFWYRQDPGLGLRLIYFSYDVKMKEKGDIPEGYSVSREKKERFSLILESASTNQTSMYLCASSYGGSYEQYFGPGTRLTVT.

This clone was seen more than once but under ten times. The rearrangement joins TRBV15 to TRBJ1-6; D remains unclear. Germline-derived CDR1 and CDR2 are LNHNV and YYDKDF (reference sequence). V shed 0 bases and J shed 8 bases, with 5 bases lying between them. This CDR3 comprises 13 residues. CDR3 in DNA: TGTGCCACCAGCAGAGACCCAGATTCACCCCTCCACTTT. Translated: CATSRDPDSPLHF.

CDR3: CASSNDRLYGYTF. CDR3 nucleotides: TGTGCCAGCAGTAACGACAGACTCTACGGCTACACCTTC. This sequence joins TRBV6-5 and TRBJ1-2; D perhaps matches TRBD1 (5 bases). Germline assignment: CDR1 MNHEY and CDR2 SVGAGI. V was shortened by 5 bases and J by 8 bases, with 15 bases between the two germline ends. The CDR3 extends over 13 amino acids.

The chain has TRBV7-9 and TRBJ1-6, with a possible D match to TRBD1 (5 bases). Germline CDR1 SEHNR, CDR2 FQNEAQ (reference sequence). The CDR3 covers 16 residues. The V gene lost 0 bases and the J gene lost 6 bases, with 12 bases spanning the gap. CDR3 region: CASSLALPGGNSPLHF. CDR3 coding DNA: TGTGCCAGCAGCTTAGCTCTTCCCGGGGGTAATTCACCCCTCCACTTT. Full variable domain (outside the CDR3, taken from reference TRBV7-9 and TRBJ1-6): DTGVSQNPRHKITKRGQNVTFRCDPISEHNRLYWYRQTLGQGPEFLTYFQNEAQLEKSRLLSDRFSAERPKGSFSTLEIQRTEQGDSAMYLCASSLALPGGNSPLHFGNGTRLTVT.

The chain employs TRBV10-1 and TRBJ1-4, with TRBD1 matching over 7 bases. The CDR3 runs 17 residues. With 0 bases clipped from V and 6 bases from J, the junction kept 10 bases outside the gene matches. Germline V lookup: CDR1 WNHNN, CDR2 SYGVQD (reference sequence). The CDR3 coding sequence is TGCGCCAGCAGTGAGTCCCGCATGGGCAGGGGGGATGAAAAACTGTTTTTT. This codes for CASSESRMGRGDEKLFF.

CDR3 protein: CAISQNRESPLHF. As DNA, the CDR3 is TGTGCCATCTCCCAGAACAGGGAATCACCCCTCCACTTT. This rearrangement joins TRBV6-5 to TRBJ1-6; TRBD1 might be the D (6 bases). There are 13 residues in the CDR3. CDR1 and CDR2 from the germline V gene are MNHEY and SVGAGI. Trimming took off 10 bases at V and 10 bases at J, with 17 bases between the two ends.

The CDR3 spells CASSPQVLQHNSPLHF. DNA for the CDR3: TGTGCCAGCTCACCACAAGTGCTACAGCATAATTCACCCCTCCACTTT. The chain is built from TRBV18 and TRBJ1-6; D remains unclear. This CDR3 contains 16 residues. Trimming cost V 1 base and J 5 bases, with 12 bases left between them. Germline CDR1 and CDR2: KGHSH and LQKENI.

The chain combines TRBV5-1 with TRBJ1-5; tentative D call: TRBD1 (5 bases). Looked up from germline, CDR1 is SGHRS and CDR2 is YFSETQ. V was shortened by 0 bases and J by 0 bases, with 7 bases between the two germline ends. The CDR3 sequence is 15 residues long. This CDR3 is CASSLVGDSNQPQHF. In nucleotides, the CDR3 is TGCGCCAGCAGCTTGGTAGGGGATAGCAATCAGCCCCAGCATTTT.

The chain links TRBV28 to TRBJ2-1, with 11 bases identical to TRBD1. The CDR3 runs 16 residues. Germline V gene sequence: CDR1 MDHEN, CDR2 SYDVKM. V shed 6 bases and J 14 bases; nucleotides not matched to a gene: 18. The CDR3, as DNA: TGTGCCAGCAGCCCAGTTACCGGACAGGGGGCCCGCGTGAAGTTCTTC. It translates to CASSPVTGQGARVKFF.